A selection of T cell receptor beta chains follows, all from one sample in a study of T-cell reconstitution after alpha-beta-depleted transplantation in children. MiXCR, run by TCRdb on the PCR reads, gives a single entry per CDR3 protein. This sample has a few hundred thousand distinct CDR3 sequences, with under 15% found just once. Material: PBMCs from the stem cell graft donor, obtained from the stem cell graft. The receptors derive from a human donor who donated a stem cell graft to a child with combined immunodeficiency. Each CDR3 is given with its conserved first and last residue. Fields, in order: CDR3 protein, V gene, J gene.

cdr3_aa: CASSLTQGNEQFF
v_call: TRBV11-2
j_call: TRBJ2-1

cdr3_aa: CSANPRQGSYEQYF
v_call: TRBV20-1
j_call: TRBJ2-7

cdr3_aa: CASNRDRGAYNEQFF
v_call: TRBV6-2/TRBV6-3
j_call: TRBJ2-1

cdr3_aa: CSAPSIAGGQETQYF
v_call: TRBV29-1
j_call: TRBJ2-5

cdr3_aa: CASSLNGGTETQYF
v_call: TRBV5-1
j_call: TRBJ2-5

cdr3_aa: CSARVDRVSILREQYF
v_call: TRBV20-1
j_call: TRBJ2-7

cdr3_aa: CASSGTRDSNYGYTF
v_call: TRBV7-8
j_call: TRBJ1-2

cdr3_aa: CASSSRGGLQETQYF
v_call: TRBV7-9
j_call: TRBJ2-5

cdr3_aa: CASSLGPSLQETQYF
v_call: TRBV7-2
j_call: TRBJ2-5

cdr3_aa: CATRQGENTGELFF
v_call: TRBV24-1
j_call: TRBJ2-2

cdr3_aa: CASSAPGHNEQFF
v_call: TRBV7-2
j_call: TRBJ2-1

cdr3_aa: CASSTNLAGGISYEQYF
v_call: TRBV10-2
j_call: TRBJ2-7

cdr3_aa: CASSPGQDEGYF
v_call: TRBV12-3/TRBV12-4
j_call: TRBJ2-5

cdr3_aa: CASSPWGGLMSSTDTQYF
v_call: TRBV7-3
j_call: TRBJ2-3

cdr3_aa: CASSEAKLAGVYEQYF
v_call: TRBV2
j_call: TRBJ2-7

cdr3_aa: CASSPGKGVHEQFF
v_call: TRBV12-3/TRBV12-4
j_call: TRBJ2-1

cdr3_aa: CSASQGTLYEQYF
v_call: TRBV20-1
j_call: TRBJ2-7

cdr3_aa: CASSLSGVINEQYF
v_call: TRBV11-2
j_call: TRBJ2-7

cdr3_aa: CASSLTAPQDEAFF
v_call: TRBV12-3/TRBV12-4
j_call: TRBJ1-1